The 4 T cell receptor beta chains in this list originate from one sample, sequenced in a study of regulatory T cells in long-lasting Graves disease (dated by TCRdb to about 2021). Library preparation was by multiplex PCR. Reads for this sample came from an Illumina HiSeq 4000. TCR beta libraries were built with iRepertoire HTBI primers and Arm-PCR amplification of CDR3 regions. In TCRdb, the public reads were trimmed at Q25 with fastp and aligned with MiXCR, with productive beta chains retained. Duplicate CDR3 protein sequences are folded into a single record with the most common DNA and genes. Counted in this sample were hundreds of thousands of distinct CDR3 sequences; more than 20% of them appeared once. Of the sample, less than 25% falls within the top ten clones. This specimen's time point label, per the study, means: persistent/refractory GD, antithyroid drugs over 5 years with positive TRAb. RNA was extracted from PBMCs in TRIzol for both TCR sequencing and RNA sequencing.

Source: peripheral blood mononuclear cells (PBMCs), taken when the disease was refractory, from a patient treated with antithyroid drugs. The receptor set was obtained from a female donor with Graves disease.

This clonotype has a handful of counts. V gene TRBV19 combines with J gene TRBJ1-1; D not resolved. V lost 10 bases and J 5 bases, leaving 17 bases between the germline ends. The V gene's germline CDR1 is LNHDA and CDR2 SQIVND (reference sequence). The CDR3 has 13 residues. CDR3 nucleotides: TGTGCCACCCTGAGTCCTTGGGGTACTGAAGCTTTCTTT. Its protein is CATLSPWGTEAFF. The variable domain in full, with the rest retrieved from reference TRBV19 and TRBJ1-1, is DGGITQSPKYLFRKEGQNVTLSCEQNLNHDAMYWYRQDPGQGLRLIYYSQIVNDFQKGDIAEGYSVSREKKESFPLTVTSAQKNPTAFYLCATLSPWGTEAFFGQGTRLTVV.

A note on this clonotype: This may be a read error: a much more frequent sequence differs by one nucleotide. The chain is built from TRBV5-1 and TRBJ2-7; D unclear. The CDR3 runs to 14 residues. With 4 bases removed from V and 6 bases from J, the gap between germline ends came to 17 bases. The germline gives CDR1 SGHRS, CDR2 YFSETQ. The CDR3 DNA reads TGCGCCAGCAGCCCAGACTTTGGACGTGCCGAGCAGTACTTC. It yields the protein CASSPDFGRAEQYF. The variable domain in full, with the rest retrieved from reference TRBV5-1 and TRBJ2-7, is KAGVTQTPRYLIKTRGQQVTLSCSPISGHRSVSWYQQTPGQGLQFLFEYFSETQRNKGNFPGRFSGRQFSNSRSEMNVSTLELGDSALYLCASSPDFGRAEQYFGPGTRLTVT.

This clonotype was picked up a small number of times. This chain connects TRBV18 to TRBJ1-2; D is unclear. CDR3 length equals 12 residues. Germline CDR1 reads KGHSH; CDR2 reads LQKENI. V was clipped by 8 bases and J by 3 bases, with 10 bases between them. CDR3 sequence (DNA): TGTGCCAGCCAATATTTGGACTATGGCTACACCTTC. Protein sequence: CASQYLDYGYTF.

This rearrangement joins TRBV10-3 to TRBJ1-4, with D tentatively TRBD1 (6 bases). This CDR3 spans 12 amino acids. Trimming left V 5 bases short and J 8 bases short, with 9 bases between. From germline, CDR1 is ENHRY and CDR2 SYGVKD. In DNA, the CDR3 is TGTGCCATCAGTCCGGGACAAGAAAAACTGTTTTTT. It codes for CAISPGQEKLFF.